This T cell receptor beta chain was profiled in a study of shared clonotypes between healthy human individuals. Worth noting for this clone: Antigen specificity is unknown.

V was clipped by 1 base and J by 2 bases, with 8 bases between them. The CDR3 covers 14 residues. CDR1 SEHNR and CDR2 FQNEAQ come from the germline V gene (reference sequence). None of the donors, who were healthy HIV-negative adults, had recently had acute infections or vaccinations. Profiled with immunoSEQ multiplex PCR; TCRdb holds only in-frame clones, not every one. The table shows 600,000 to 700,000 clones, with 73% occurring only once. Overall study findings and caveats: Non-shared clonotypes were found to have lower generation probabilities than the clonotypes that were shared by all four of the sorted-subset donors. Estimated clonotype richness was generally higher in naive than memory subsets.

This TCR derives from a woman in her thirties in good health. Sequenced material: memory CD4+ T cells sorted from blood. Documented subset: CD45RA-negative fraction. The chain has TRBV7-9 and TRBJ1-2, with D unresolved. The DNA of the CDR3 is TGTGCCAGCAGCTTAGAGCCCAGCAACTATGGCTACACCTTC. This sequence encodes CASSLEPSNYGYTF.